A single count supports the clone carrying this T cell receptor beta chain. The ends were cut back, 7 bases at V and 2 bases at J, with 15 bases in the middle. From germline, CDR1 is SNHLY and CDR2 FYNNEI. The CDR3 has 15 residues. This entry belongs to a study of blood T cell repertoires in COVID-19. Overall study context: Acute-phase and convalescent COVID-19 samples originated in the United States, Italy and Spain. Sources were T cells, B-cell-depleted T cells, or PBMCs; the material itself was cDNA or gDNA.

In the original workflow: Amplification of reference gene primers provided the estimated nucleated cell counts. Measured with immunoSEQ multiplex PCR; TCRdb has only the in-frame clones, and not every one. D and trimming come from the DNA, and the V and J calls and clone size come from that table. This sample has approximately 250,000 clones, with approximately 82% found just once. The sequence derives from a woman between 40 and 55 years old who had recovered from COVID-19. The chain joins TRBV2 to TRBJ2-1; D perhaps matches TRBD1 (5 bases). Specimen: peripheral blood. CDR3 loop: CASKTDTGAYNEQFF. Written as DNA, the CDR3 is TGTGCCAGCAAAACGGACACCGGCGCCTACAATGAGCAGTTCTTC.